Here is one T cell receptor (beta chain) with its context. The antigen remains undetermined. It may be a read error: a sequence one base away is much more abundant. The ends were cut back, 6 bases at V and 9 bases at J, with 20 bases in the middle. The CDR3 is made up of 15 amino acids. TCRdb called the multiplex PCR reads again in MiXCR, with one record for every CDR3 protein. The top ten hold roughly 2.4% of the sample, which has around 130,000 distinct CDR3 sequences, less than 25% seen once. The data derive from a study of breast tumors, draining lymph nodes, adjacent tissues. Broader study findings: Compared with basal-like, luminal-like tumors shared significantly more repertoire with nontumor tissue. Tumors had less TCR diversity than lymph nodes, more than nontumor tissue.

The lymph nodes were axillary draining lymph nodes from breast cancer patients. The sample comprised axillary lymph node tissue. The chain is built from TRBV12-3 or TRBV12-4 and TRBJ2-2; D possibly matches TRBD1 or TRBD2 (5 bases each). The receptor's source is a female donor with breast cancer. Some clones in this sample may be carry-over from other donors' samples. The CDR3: CASSSGTPKPRELFF. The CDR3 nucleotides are TGTGCCAGCAGCTCCGGGACCCCCAAGCCCAGGGAGCTGTTTTTT.